This T cell receptor (beta chain) was found in a study of blood T cell repertoires in COVID-19. The assay was immunoSEQ multiplex PCR, and TCRdb's table has in-frame clones only and misses some. The table includes about 220,000 clones, approximately 85% detected once. Trimming cost V 2 bases and J 6 bases; bases outside gene matches: 8. There are 15 residues in the CDR3. Germline values: CDR1 MNHNS, CDR2 SASEGT. This rearrangement joins TRBV6-1 to TRBJ1-1, with 8 bases identical to TRBD1. The sample taken for sequencing was peripheral blood. This TCR was sampled from a woman in her 70s with acute or convalescent COVID-19. CDR3 in DNA: TGTGCCAGCAGTGAATCCGGAATGGACAGGGCTGAAGCTTTCTTT. Amino acids: CASSESGMDRAEAFF.